This TCR beta chain stems from a study of T cells in Graves' hyperthyroidism and ophthalmopathy. Authors of the study amplified TCR beta CDR3 regions from RNA transcripts. Initially, a first-round RT-PCR of the TCR CDR3 employed the HTBI primer set. TCRdb reprocessed the multiplex PCR reads with MiXCR, giving one entry per CDR3 protein. The sample consists of roughly 290,000 distinct CDR3 sequences, about a sixth of them appearing once. Trimming left V 4 bases short and J 5 bases short, with 17 bases between. Germline values: CDR1 SGHNT, CDR2 YYREEE (reference sequence). The CDR3 covers 15 residues. Uncontrolled infection, other autoimmune disease, pregnancy and lactation each barred patients from inclusion. Clinical symptoms, serum thyroxine, TRAb, thyroid ultrasound and orbital computed tomography informed diagnoses.

The receptor comes from a woman aged 60-75 years with Graves' ophthalmopathy. The chain carries TRBV5-4 and TRBJ2-3; the D gene could be TRBD1 or TRBD2 (5 bases each). The source material was blood. CDR3 DNA sequence: TGTGCCAGCAGCCCGGACTGGGGACGGGGAGATACGCAGTATTTT. Translating gives CASSPDWGRGDTQYF.